Detailed here is one TCR beta chain. This sample is drawn from a study of OX40 agonist ivuxolimab in advanced cancers. Study context: The study gave patients intravenous ivuxolimab at 0.01 to 10 mg/kg every 2 weeks. Dose-escalation cases comprised hepatocellular carcinoma, melanoma, renal cell or head and neck cancer. Of mixed ages from 23 to 79 and averaging about 60 years, the group was approximately 84% male.

The method was immunoSEQ multiplex PCR; TCRdb's version includes in-frame clones alone and lacks a portion of them. In the table there are 100,000 to 150,000 clones, approximately 90% of which are singletons. Patients had blood sampled at baseline and again on cycle 4 day 1 and cycle 7 day 1. V shed 4 bases and J shed 0 bases, with 14 bases lying between them. The CDR3 loop spans 16 amino acids. Germline V gene lookup returns CDR1 SGHTS and CDR2 YDEGEE. The sequencing used CD4+ or CD8+ T cells sorted from blood, collected in a trial of the OX40 agonist ivuxolimab. The chain is built from TRBV5-8 and TRBJ2-1; D is unresolved. The TCR was taken from an adult with an advanced solid tumor such as melanoma, head and neck, liver or kidney cancer. CDR3 in DNA: TGTGCCAGCAGCGTCGGAACTCCAAGCTCCTACAATGAGCAGTTCTTC. This translates into CASSVGTPSSYNEQFF.